A single sample is the source of the 23 T cell receptor beta chains below, sequenced in a study of T cell repertoires in cytomegalovirus infection. Each CDR3 protein gets one entry after TCRdb re-called the reads with MiXCR. The table lists about 890,000 distinct CDR3 sequences, approximately 32% of them singletons. These TCRs are of unknown antigen specificity. This specimen consisted of cultured CD8+ T cells from PBMCs, obtained from culture after CMV antigen stimulation. All receptors come from a human donor in good health (CMV status not recorded). Some clones in this sample may be carry-over from other donors' samples.

This clonotype was found many times. The chain uses TRBV7-2 and TRBJ1-2; D uncertain. V was pared by 4 bases and J by 1 base, with 19 bases between. The V gene's germline CDR1 is SGHTA and CDR2 FQGNSA. The CDR3 is 17 residues long. CDR3 DNA: TGTGCCAGCAGCTCCCCGAGTGCTGGGGTGCTTAACTATGGCTACACCTTC. Protein sequence: CASSSPSAGVLNYGYTF.

This chain connects TRBV4-2 to TRBJ1-2, with D possibly TRBD1 on 6 matching bases. Germline loops: CDR1 LGHNA, CDR2 YNFKEQ. V lost 6 bases, J lost 3 bases, and 11 bases lay in between. The CDR3 consists of 13 residues. CDR3 nucleotide sequence: TGTGCCAGCAGGCACTCAGGGGACTATGGCTACACCTTC. Amino acid sequence: CASRHSGDYGYTF.

This clonotype has just a few counts. The chain has TRBV4-2 and TRBJ2-2; 11 bases map to TRBD2. The CDR3 length is 19 residues. CDR1 and CDR2 from the germline V gene are LGHNA and YNFKEQ. J lost 1 base, V lost 5 bases, and 12 bases had no gene match. CDR3 sequence (DNA): TGTGCCAGCAGCTTTATCTGGAGGCTAGCGGGGGGGAACACCGGGGAGCTGTTTTTT. This codes for CASSFIWRLAGGNTGELFF.

V gene TRBV6-1 combines with J gene TRBJ1-6; a possible D gene is TRBD1 (5 bases). The CDR3 sequence is 15 residues long. Trimming took off 5 bases at V and 7 bases at J, with 15 bases between the two ends. Per the germline V gene, CDR1 is MNHNS and CDR2 is SASEGT. CDR3 sequence: CASSPPGRVNSPLHF. CDR3 sequence (DNA): TGTGCCAGCAGTCCCCCGGGACGGGTCAATTCACCCCTCCACTTT.

This clonotype was observed a few times. The V gene is TRBV6-6, the J gene TRBJ2-3; TRBD2 matches at 10 bases. Germline CDR1 is MNHNY and CDR2 is SVGAGI (reference sequence). The length of the CDR3 is 16 residues. The trim removed 6 bases at V and 9 bases at J, leaving 15 bases unmatched. The CDR3 here is CASSAPSGGAGWTQYF. Written as DNA, the CDR3 is TGTGCCAGCAGCGCCCCCAGCGGGGGGGCGGGGTGGACGCAGTATTTT.

The chain joins TRBV27 to TRBJ2-1; tentatively, D is TRBD2 (6 bases). The CDR3 totals 17 residues. The germline CDR1 and CDR2 sequences are MNHEY and SMNVEV (reference sequence). The V end was cut by 8 bases, the J end by 0 bases, with 20 bases between. The CDR3 is CASSFIPGGVSYNEQFF. The CDR3 DNA reads as TGTGCCAGCTCCTTTATACCGGGCGGGGTCTCCTACAATGAGCAGTTCTTC.

This clonotype came up a few times. This chain uses TRBV5-1 with TRBJ2-3; 10 bases map to TRBD2. V trimming: 5 bases; J trimming: 2 bases; junction bases outside the gene matches: 17. This CDR3 region has 19 residues. The germline V gene encodes CDR1 SGHRS and CDR2 YFSETQ. The CDR3 bases are TGCGCCAGCAGGGGGACTAGCGCCTACGGACTCTCACCCACAGATACGCAGTATTTT. This encodes CASRGTSAYGLSPTDTQYF.

The genes are TRBV12-3 or TRBV12-4 and TRBJ2-1, with D uncertain. This CDR3 is 15 amino acids long. Trimming took off 2 bases at V and 7 bases at J, with 15 bases between the two ends. CDR3 region: CASSLTPGYWNEQFF. CDR3 nucleotide sequence: TGTGCCAGCAGTTTAACGCCGGGTTATTGGAATGAGCAGTTCTTC.

This clonotype has ten or more counts. DNA for the CDR3: TGTGCCAGCAACCCCAGGGCAGGGGATTATTCACCCCTCCACTTT. Encoded protein: CASNPRAGDYSPLHF. The rearrangement joins TRBV7-2 to TRBJ1-6, with D possibly TRBD1 on 6 matching bases. This CDR3 has 15 residues. V was shortened by 7 bases and J by 8 bases, with 18 bases between the two germline ends. Germline assignment: CDR1 SGHTA and CDR2 FQGNSA.

The chain joins TRBV5-1 to TRBJ2-3; TRBD2 might be the D (5 bases). Per the germline V gene, CDR1 is SGHRS and CDR2 is YFSETQ. The CDR3 totals 15 residues. Trimming cost V 3 bases and J 4 bases, with 15 bases left between them. CDR3 bases: TGCGCCAGCAGCTGGTCGTGGAGGAGTGCAGATACGCAGTATTTT. Protein: CASSWSWRSADTQYF.

The genes are TRBV6-5 and TRBJ2-7; 7 nucleotides match TRBD1. Losses at the gene ends were 4 bases for V and 2 bases for J; bases not matched to a gene: 5. The CDR3 sequence is 14 residues long. Germline CDR1 and CDR2: MNHEY and SVGAGI. CDR3 bases: TGTGCCAGCAGTTTCTCGGGACAGCCCTACGAGCAGTACTTC. Amino acids: CASSFSGQPYEQYF.

The chain links TRBV6-2 or TRBV6-3 to TRBJ2-2, with D tentatively TRBD1 or TRBD2 (5 bases each). V shed 2 bases and J shed 7 bases, with 17 bases lying between them. Germline CDR1 MNHEY, CDR2 SVGEGT. CDR3 length equals 16 residues. Here the CDR3 DNA reads TGTGCCAGCAGTTACACTCGAACAGGAGAGGGCGGGGAGCTGTTTTTT. Amino acid sequence: CASSYTRTGEGGELFF.

The V call is TRBV4-1, the J call TRBJ2-2, with 9 bases fitting TRBD1. The germline V gene encodes CDR1 MGHRA and CDR2 YSYEKL. J was trimmed by 7 bases and V by 3 bases; bases with no gene match: 9. The CDR3 loop spans 16 amino acids. In nucleotides, the CDR3 is TGCGCCAGCAGCCAGGGGCCGGGACAGGGATTCGGGGAGCTGTTTTTT. Translating it yields CASSQGPGQGFGELFF.

The table lists this clonotype with a few counts. The genes are TRBV5-6 and TRBJ1-1; D not certain. This CDR3 spans 12 amino acids. V was cut by 6 bases and J by 4 bases, with 10 bases left in between. CDR1 and CDR2 (germline): SGHDT, YYEEEE. The DNA for the CDR3 is TGTGCCAGCACCCGTCGTGGCACTGAAGCTTTCTTT. Translated: CASTRRGTEAFF.

This clonotype was recorded a few times. This chain uses TRBV27 with TRBJ1-1, with D maybe TRBD1 (6 bases). Germline V gene sequence: CDR1 MNHEY, CDR2 SMNVEV (reference sequence). V lost 0 bases and J lost 1, with 9 bases in between. The CDR3 consists of 15 residues. The CDR3 coding sequence is TGTGCCAGCAGTTTATCCTCGGGGGCGAACACTGAAGCTTTCTTT. Protein: CASSLSSGANTEAFF.

Turning to this clonotype: The junction differs from germline at one of its ends, possibly a read error. The rearrangement links TRBV6-1 to TRBJ1-2; D remains unclear. The CDR3 extends over 14 amino acids. Germline V gene lookup returns CDR1 MNHNS and CDR2 SASEGT. The CDR3 sequence is CASSSDGPNYGHTF. The CDR3 coding sequence is TGTGCCAGCAGCTCAGACGGACCTAACTATGGCCACACCTTC.

This clonotype was counted between two and nine times. This chain links TRBV14 with TRBJ1-1, with D uncertain. CDR3 length equals 14 residues. The V and J ends lost 0 bases and 12 bases respectively, with 17 bases between them. Germline lookup yields CDR1 SGHDN and CDR2 FVKESK. The CDR3 region has the DNA TGTGCCAGCAGCCAAGATCCAGTAATTATATTGCCTTTCTTT. Its translation is CASSQDPVIILPFF.

The chain uses TRBV7-9 and TRBJ2-7, with TRBD1 identical over 10 bases. The ends lost 5 bases at V and 4 bases at J; junction bases unmatched: 5. From germline, CDR1 is SEHNR and CDR2 FQNEAQ (reference sequence). The CDR3 runs to 14 residues. CDR3 residues: CASSGRQGAYEQYF. DNA for the CDR3: TGTGCCAGCAGCGGACGACAGGGGGCGTACGAGCAGTACTTC.

The rearrangement uses TRBV29-1 and TRBJ2-1; 7 positions match TRBD1. Trimming at V came to 6 bases and at J to 6 bases, leaving 5 bases not matched to a gene. The CDR3 spans 12 residues. Germline loops: CDR1 SQVTM, CDR2 ANQGSEA. The CDR3 protein is CSVVDRFNEQFF. CDR3 bases: TGCAGCGTGGTGGACAGGTTCAATGAGCAGTTCTTC.

To note about this clonotype: A much larger clone differs by one base, so this may be a read error. This rearrangement joins TRBV7-2 to TRBJ1-2; 8 bases agree with TRBD1. V trimming: 0 bases; J trimming: 6 bases; junction bases outside the gene matches: 9. The germline gives CDR1 SGHTA, CDR2 FQGNSA. CDR3 size: 16 residues. CDR3 sequence: CTSSLAAGGDGDGYTF. The DNA of the CDR3 is TGTACCAGCAGCTTAGCTGCAGGGGGCGATGGGGATGGCTACACCTTC.

The chain carries TRBV6-2 or TRBV6-3 and TRBJ2-7, with D perhaps TRBD1 (6 bases). Trimming removed 10 bases at V and 0 bases at J, with 16 bases between. CDR3 length: 14 residues. Germline V gene data show CDR1 as MNHEY and CDR2 as SVGEGT. CDR3 bases: TGTGCCAACAGAACCGACAGGTTCTCCTACGAGCAGTACGTC. Translation: CANRTDRFSYEQYV.

This clonotype was picked up a small number of times. The CDR3: CASSPGGADYGYTF. The CDR3 region has the DNA TGTGCCAGCAGCCCAGGGGGCGCCGACTATGGCTACACCTTC. This chain joins TRBV27 and TRBJ1-2; 8 positions agree with TRBD1. The ends lost 6 bases at V and 3 bases at J; junction bases unmatched: 6. The CDR3 sequence is 14 residues long. Germline V gene data show CDR1 as MNHEY and CDR2 as SMNVEV (reference sequence).

The rearrangement uses TRBV27 and TRBJ2-5; maybe TRBD1 (5 bases). Germline loops: CDR1 MNHEY, CDR2 SMNVEV (reference sequence). This CDR3 has 14 residues. V was cut by 5 bases and J by 2 bases, with 12 bases left in between. This CDR3 is CASSELGRQETQYF. The CDR3 DNA is TGTGCCAGCAGTGAATTGGGGCGACAAGAGACCCAGTACTTC.